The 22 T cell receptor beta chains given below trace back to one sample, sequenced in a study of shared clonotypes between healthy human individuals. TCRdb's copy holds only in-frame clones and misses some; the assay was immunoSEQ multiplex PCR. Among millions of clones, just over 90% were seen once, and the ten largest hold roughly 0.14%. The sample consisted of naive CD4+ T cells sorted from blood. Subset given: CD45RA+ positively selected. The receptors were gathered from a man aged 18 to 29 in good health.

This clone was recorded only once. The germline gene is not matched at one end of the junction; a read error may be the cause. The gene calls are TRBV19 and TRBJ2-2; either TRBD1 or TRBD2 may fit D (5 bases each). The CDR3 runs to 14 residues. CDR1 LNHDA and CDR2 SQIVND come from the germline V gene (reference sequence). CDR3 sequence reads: CASKGTLNAGELFF. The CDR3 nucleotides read TGTGCCAGTAAAGGGACCTTGAACGCCGGGGAGCTGTTTTTT.

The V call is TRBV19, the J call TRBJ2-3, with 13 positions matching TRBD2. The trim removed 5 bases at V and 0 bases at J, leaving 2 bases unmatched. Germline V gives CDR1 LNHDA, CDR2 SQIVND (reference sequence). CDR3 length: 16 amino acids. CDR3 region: CASSAGLAGSTDTQYF. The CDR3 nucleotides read TGTGCCAGTAGTGCGGGACTAGCGGGGAGCACAGATACGCAGTATTTT.

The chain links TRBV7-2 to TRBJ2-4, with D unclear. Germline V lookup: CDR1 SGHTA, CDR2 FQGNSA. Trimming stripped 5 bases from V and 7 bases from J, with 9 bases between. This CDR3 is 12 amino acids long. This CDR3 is CASSRILNIQYF. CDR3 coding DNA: TGTGCCAGCAGCCGTATTCTTAACATTCAGTACTTC.

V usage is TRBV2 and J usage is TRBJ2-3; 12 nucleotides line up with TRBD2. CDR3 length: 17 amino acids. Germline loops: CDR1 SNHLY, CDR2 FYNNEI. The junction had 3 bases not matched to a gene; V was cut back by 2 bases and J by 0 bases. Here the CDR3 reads CASSETSGGSSTDTQYF. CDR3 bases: TGTGCCAGCAGTGAAACTAGCGGGGGGTCTAGCACAGATACGCAGTATTTT.

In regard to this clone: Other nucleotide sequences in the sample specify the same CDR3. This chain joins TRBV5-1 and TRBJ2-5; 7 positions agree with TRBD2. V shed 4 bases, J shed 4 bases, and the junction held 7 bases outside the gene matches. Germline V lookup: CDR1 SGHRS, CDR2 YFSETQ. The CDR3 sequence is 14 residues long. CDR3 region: CASSLGGSGETQYF. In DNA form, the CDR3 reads TGCGCCAGCAGCCTGGGGGGGTCCGGAGAGACCCAGTACTTC.

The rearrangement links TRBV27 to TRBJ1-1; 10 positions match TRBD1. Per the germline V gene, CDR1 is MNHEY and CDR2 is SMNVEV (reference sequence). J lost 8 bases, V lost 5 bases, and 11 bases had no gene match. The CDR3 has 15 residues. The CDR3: CASSVVRQGASEAFF. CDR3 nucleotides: TGTGCCAGCAGTGTCGTGCGACAGGGGGCCTCGGAAGCTTTCTTT.

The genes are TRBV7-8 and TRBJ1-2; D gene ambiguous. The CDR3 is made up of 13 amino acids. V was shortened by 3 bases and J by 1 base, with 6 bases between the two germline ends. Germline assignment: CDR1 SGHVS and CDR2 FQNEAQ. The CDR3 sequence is CASSFDVNYGYTF. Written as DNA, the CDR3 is TGTGCCAGCAGCTTCGACGTTAACTATGGCTACACCTTC.

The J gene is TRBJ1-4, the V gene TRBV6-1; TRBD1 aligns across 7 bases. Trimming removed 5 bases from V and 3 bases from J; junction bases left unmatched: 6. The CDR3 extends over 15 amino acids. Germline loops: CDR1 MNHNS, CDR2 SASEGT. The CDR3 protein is CASSPRQGPNEKLFF. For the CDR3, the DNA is TGTGCCAGCAGTCCCCGACAGGGTCCTAATGAAAAACTGTTTTTT.

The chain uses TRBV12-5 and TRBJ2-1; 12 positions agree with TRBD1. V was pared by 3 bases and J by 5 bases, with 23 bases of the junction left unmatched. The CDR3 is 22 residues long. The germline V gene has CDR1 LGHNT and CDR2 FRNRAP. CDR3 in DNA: TGTGCTAGTGGTTTTGTAAAACCCGGGACAGGGGGCTGGCGGGAATTCGACAATGAGCAGTTCTTC. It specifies CASGFVKPGTGGWREFDNEQFF.

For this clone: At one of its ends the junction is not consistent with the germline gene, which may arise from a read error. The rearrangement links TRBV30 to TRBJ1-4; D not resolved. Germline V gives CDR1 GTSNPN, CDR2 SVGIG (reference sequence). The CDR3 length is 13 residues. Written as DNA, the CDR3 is TGTGCCTGGAGTGTACTGCAGACCGACCCCCTAGTTTTT. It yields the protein CAWSVLQTDPLVF.

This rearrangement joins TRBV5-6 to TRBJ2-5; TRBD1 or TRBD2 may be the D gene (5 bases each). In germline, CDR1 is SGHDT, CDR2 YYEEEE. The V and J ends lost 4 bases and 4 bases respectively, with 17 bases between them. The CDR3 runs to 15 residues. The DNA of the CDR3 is TGTGCCAGCAGCACTATACGGGGACGGGGAGAGACCCAGTACTTC. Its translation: CASSTIRGRGETQYF.

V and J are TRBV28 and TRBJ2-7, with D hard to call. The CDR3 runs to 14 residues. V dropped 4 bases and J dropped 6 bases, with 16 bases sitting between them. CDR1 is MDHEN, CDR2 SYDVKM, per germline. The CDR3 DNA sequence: TGTGCCAGCAGTTACCCCCGGTCTTTACCCGAGCAGTACTTC. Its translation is CASSYPRSLPEQYF.

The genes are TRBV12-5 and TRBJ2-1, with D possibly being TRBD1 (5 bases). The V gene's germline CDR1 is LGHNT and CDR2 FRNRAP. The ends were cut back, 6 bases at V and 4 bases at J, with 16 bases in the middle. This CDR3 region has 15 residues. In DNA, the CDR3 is TGTGCTAGTGGCCCAGGACAAGGGGTATACAATGAGCAGTTCTTC. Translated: CASGPGQGVYNEQFF.

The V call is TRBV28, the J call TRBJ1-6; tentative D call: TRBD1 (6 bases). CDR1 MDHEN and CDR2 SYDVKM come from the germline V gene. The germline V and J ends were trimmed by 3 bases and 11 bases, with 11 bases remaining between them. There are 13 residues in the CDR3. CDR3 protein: CASSFDRRPPLHF. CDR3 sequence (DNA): TGTGCCAGCAGTTTTGACAGGCGCCCACCCCTCCACTTT.

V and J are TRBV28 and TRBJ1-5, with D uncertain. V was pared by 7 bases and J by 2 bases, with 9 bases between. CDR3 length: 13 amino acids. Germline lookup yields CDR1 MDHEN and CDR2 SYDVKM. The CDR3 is CASTTLGNQPQHF. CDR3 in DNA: TGTGCCAGCACCACACTCGGCAATCAGCCCCAGCATTTT.

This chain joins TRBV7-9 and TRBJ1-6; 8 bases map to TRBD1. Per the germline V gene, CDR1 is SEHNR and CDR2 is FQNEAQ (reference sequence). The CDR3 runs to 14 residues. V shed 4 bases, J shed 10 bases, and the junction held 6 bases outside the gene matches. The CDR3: CASSSDRVGSPLHF. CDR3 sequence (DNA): TGTGCCAGCAGCTCGGACAGGGTAGGGTCACCCCTCCACTTT.

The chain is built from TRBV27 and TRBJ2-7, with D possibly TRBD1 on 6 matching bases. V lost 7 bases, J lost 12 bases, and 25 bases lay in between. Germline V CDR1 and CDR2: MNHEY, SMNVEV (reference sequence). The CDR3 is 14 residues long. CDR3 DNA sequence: TGTGCCAGCACCGACCTTGGGACACCACCCGGGTGGTACTTC. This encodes CASTDLGTPPGWYF.

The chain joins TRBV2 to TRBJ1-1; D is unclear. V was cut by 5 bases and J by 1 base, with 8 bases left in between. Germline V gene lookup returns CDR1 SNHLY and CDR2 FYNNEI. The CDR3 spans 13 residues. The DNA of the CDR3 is TGTGCCAGCAGTTCCCACCCGAACACTGAAGCTTTCTTT. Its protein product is CASSSHPNTEAFF. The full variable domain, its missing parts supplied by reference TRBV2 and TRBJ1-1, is EPEVTQTPSHQVTQMGQEVILRCVPISNHLYFYWYRQILGQKVEFLVSFYNNEISEKSEIFDDQFSVERPDGSNFTLKIRSTKLEDSAMYFCASSSHPNTEAFFGQGTRLTVV.

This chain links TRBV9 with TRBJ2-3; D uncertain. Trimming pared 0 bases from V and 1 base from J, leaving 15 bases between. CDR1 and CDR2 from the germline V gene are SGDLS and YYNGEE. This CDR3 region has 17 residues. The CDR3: CASSVVGVGGGTDTQYF. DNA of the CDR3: TGTGCCAGCAGCGTAGTTGGGGTGGGTGGTGGCACAGATACGCAGTATTTT.

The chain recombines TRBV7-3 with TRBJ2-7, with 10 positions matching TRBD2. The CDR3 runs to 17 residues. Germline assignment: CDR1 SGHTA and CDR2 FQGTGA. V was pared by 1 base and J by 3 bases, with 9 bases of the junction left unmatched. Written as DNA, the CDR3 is TGTGCCAGCAGCTTAAAGAGGGAGGGGACTAGCGACTACGAGCAGTACTTC. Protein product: CASSLKREGTSDYEQYF.

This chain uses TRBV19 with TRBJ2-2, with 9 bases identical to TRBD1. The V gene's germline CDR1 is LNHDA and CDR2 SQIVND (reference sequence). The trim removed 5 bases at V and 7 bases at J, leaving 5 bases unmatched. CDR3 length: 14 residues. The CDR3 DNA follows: TGTGCCAGTAGTTCACAGGGGGCCTTCGGGGAGCTGTTTTTT. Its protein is CASSSQGAFGELFF.

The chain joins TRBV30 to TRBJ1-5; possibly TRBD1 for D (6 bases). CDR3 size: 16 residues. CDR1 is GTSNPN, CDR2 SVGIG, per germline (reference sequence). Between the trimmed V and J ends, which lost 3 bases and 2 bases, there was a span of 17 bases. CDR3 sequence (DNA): TGTGCCTGGAGCCCGACACAGGGCTACGGCAATCAGCCCCAGCATTTT. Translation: CAWSPTQGYGNQPQHF.